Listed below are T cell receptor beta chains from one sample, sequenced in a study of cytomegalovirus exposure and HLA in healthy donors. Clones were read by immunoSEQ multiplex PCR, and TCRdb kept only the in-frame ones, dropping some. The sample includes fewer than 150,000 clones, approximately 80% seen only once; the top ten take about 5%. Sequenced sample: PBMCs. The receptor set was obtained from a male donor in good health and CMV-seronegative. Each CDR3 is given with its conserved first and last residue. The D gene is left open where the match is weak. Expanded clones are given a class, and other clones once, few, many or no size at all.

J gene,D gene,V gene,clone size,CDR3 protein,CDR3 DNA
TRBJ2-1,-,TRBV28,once,CASRSPPGLQFF,TGTGCCAGCAGATCTCCCCCAGGCCTGCAGTTCTTC
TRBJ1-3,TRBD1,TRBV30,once,CAWSVRDSTRTIYF,TGTGCCTGGAGTGTACGGGACAGTACGAGAACCATATATTTT
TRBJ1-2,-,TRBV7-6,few,CASSLAGDISGYTF,TGTGCCAGCAGCTTAGCCGGGGACATTTCTGGCTACACCTTC
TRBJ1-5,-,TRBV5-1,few,CASSLMPGGNQPQHF,TGCGCCAGCAGCTTGATGCCAGGGGGCAATCAGCCCCAGCATTTT
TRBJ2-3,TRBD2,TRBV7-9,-,CASSRWVTSGASDTQYF,TGTGCCAGCAGCCGATGGGTTACTAGCGGGGCTTCAGATACGCAGTATTTT
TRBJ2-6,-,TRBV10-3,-,CAIGDSSTRSGANVLTF,TGTGCCATCGGGGACTCCAGTACCCGCTCTGGGGCCAACGTCCTGACTTTC
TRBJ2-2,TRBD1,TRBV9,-,CASSVAQGEWWDTGELFF,TGTGCCAGCAGCGTAGCCCAGGGGGAGTGGTGGGACACCGGGGAGCTGTTTTTT
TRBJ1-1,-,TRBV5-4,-,CASSLGGRYTEAFF,TGTGCCAGCAGCTTGGGAGGTCGCTACACTGAAGCTTTCTTT
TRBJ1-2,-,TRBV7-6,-,CASSHLGARGYTF,TGTGCCAGCAGCCACCTGGGGGCGAGAGGCTACACCTTC
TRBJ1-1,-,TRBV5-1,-,CASARQQNTEAFF,TGCGCCAGCGCTAGACAGCAAAACACTGAAGCTTTCTTT
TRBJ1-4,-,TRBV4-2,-,CASSQEEATNEKLFF,TGTGCCAGCAGCCAAGAGGAGGCAACTAATGAAAAACTGTTTTTT
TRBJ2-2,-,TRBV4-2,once,CASRRDLSIGELFF,TGTGCCAGCAGACGGGACTTAAGCATCGGGGAGCTGTTTTTT
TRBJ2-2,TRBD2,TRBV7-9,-,CASSFSGGGRAGELFF,TGTGCCAGCAGCTTCTCCGGCGGGGGGCGAGCCGGGGAGCTGTTTTTT
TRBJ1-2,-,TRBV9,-,CASNPRGDYGYTF,TGTGCCAGCAACCCCCGGGGGGACTATGGCTACACCTTC
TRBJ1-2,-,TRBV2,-,CASSVGNYGYTF,TGTGCCAGCAGTGTCGGTAACTATGGCTACACCTTC
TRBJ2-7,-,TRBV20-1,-,CSARAYSEQYF,TGCAGTGCTAGAGCATACTCCGAGCAGTACTTC
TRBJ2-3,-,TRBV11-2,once,CASSLDRADTQYF,TGTGCCAGCAGCTTAGATCGGGCAGATACGCAGTATTTT
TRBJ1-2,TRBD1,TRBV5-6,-,CASSPGQGFGYTF,TGTGCCAGCAGCCCCGGACAGGGGTTTGGCTACACCTTC
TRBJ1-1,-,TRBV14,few,CASSQDAGGQIQAFF,TGTGCCAGCAGCCAAGATGCGGGGGGTCAAATTCAAGCTTTCTTT
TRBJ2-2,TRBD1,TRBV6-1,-,CASSGGGQVGSGELFF,TGTGCCAGCAGTGGAGGGGGACAGGTCGGGTCCGGGGAGCTGTTTTTT
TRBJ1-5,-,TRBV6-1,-,CASSESRVQPQHF,TGTGCCAGCAGTGAAAGTCGGGTTCAGCCCCAGCATTTT
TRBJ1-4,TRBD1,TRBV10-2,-,CASRDGQGGGEKLFF,TGCGCCAGCAGAGACGGACAGGGGGGAGGTGAAAAACTGTTTTTT
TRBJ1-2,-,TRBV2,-,CASSEAQGGIGGYTF,TGTGCCAGCAGTGAAGCGCAAGGGGGAATTGGTGGCTACACCTTC
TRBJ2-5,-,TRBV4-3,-,CASSQTGFGVETQYF,TGCGCCAGCAGCCAGACGGGATTCGGAGTAGAGACCCAGTACTTC
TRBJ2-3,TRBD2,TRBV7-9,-,CASSLAGSGGATDTQYF,TGTGCCAGCAGCTTAGCGGGAAGCGGGGGGGCGACAGATACGCAGTATTTT
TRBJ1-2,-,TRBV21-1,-,CASSKALTDREDGYTF,TGTGCCAGCAGCAAAGCCTTAACCGACAGGGAGGATGGCTACACCTTC
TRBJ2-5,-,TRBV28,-,CASSLQGPETQYF,TGTGCCAGCAGTTTACAGGGCCCAGAGACCCAGTACTTC
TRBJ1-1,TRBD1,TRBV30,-,CACRDRGNTEAFF,TGTGCCTGCCGCGACAGGGGAAACACTGAAGCTTTCTTT
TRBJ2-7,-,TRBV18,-,CASSPTGTRSYEQYF,TGTGCCAGCTCACCAACAGGGACGCGCTCCTACGAGCAGTACTTC
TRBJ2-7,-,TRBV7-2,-,CASSRRGPDSYEQYF,TGTGCCAGCAGCCGCAGGGGACCCGACTCCTACGAGCAGTACTTC
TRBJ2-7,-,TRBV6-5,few,CASSYSGVSGYEQYF,TGTGCCAGCAGTTACTCCGGGGTATCTGGGTACGAGCAGTACTTC
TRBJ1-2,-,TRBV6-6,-,CASSYLGPANYGYTF,TGTGCCAGCAGTTACTTGGGGCCGGCTAACTATGGCTACACCTTC
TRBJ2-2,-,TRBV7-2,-,CASSNPSGGGDTGELFF,TGTGCCAGCAGCAATCCCTCTGGGGGGGGCGACACCGGGGAGCTGTTTTTT
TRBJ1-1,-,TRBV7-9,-,CASSRFAGGTEAFF,TGTGCCAGCAGTCGGTTCGCGGGGGGCACTGAAGCTTTCTTT
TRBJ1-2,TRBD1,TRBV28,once,CASGLQGAVGYTF,TGTGCCAGCGGACTACAGGGGGCAGTGGGCTACACCTTC
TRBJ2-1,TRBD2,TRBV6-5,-,CATQRGGAYNEQFF,TGTGCCACGCAGCGGGGGGGGGCGTATAATGAGCAGTTCTTC
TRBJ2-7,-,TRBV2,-,CASTKDRTYEQYF,TGTGCCAGCACCAAGGACAGAACCTACGAGCAGTACTTC
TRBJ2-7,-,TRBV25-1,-,CASSESGNEQYF,TGTGCCAGCAGTGAATCCGGGAACGAGCAGTACTTC
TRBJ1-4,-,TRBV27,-,CASSLIGGGTSEKLFF,TGTGCCAGCAGTCTCATAGGGGGGGGCACGAGCGAAAAACTGTTTTTT
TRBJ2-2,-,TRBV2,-,CASSALPGVTGELFF,TGTGCCAGCAGTGCCCTTCCGGGGGTCACCGGGGAGCTGTTTTTT
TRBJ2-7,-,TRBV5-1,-,CASSPSLSAGYEQYF,TGCGCCAGCAGCCCGTCGCTGTCGGCAGGCTACGAGCAGTACTTC
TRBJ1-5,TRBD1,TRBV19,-,CASSILQGASNQPQHF,TGTGCCAGTAGTATTCTTCAGGGGGCAAGTAATCAGCCCCAGCATTTT
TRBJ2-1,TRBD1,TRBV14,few,CASSQDLGQVLYDEQFF,TGTGCCAGCAGCCAAGATCTGGGACAGGTTCTTTACGATGAGCAGTTCTTC
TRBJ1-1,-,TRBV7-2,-,CASSLRGRPSEAFF,TGTGCCAGCAGCTTACGCGGCAGACCCTCTGAAGCTTTCTTT
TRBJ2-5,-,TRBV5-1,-,CASSLDSNRGQYF,TGCGCCAGCAGCTTGGACTCTAATAGGGGGCAGTACTTC
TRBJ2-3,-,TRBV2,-,CASRTGTWDTQYF,TGTGCCAGCAGAACCGGGACTTGGGATACGCAGTATTTT
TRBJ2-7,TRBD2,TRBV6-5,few,CASSYGFMGLATEQYF,TGTGCCAGCAGTTACGGATTTATGGGACTAGCGACCGAGCAGTACTTC
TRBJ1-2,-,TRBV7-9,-,CASSLDRAGGYTF,TGTGCCAGCAGCTTAGACAGGGCCGGTGGCTACACCTTC
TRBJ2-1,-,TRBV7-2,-,CASSLVPGYNEQFF,TGTGCCAGCAGCTTAGTTCCCGGCTACAATGAGCAGTTCTTC
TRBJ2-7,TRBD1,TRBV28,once,CASGDSFTYEQYF,TGTGCCAGCGGGGACAGCTTTACCTACGAGCAGTACTTC
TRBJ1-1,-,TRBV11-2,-,CASSISPRNTEAFF,TGTGCCAGTTCCATTAGCCCGAGGAACACTGAAGCTTTCTTT
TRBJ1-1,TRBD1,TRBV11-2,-,CASSLSTGTEAFF,TGTGCCAGCAGCTTATCGACAGGGACTGAAGCTTTCTTT
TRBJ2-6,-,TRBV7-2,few,CASSLADGGRGANVLTF,TGTGCCAGCAGCTTAGCGGACGGAGGCCGAGGGGCCAACGTCCTGACTTTC
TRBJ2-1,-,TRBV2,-,CASRVNTYNEQFF,TGTGCCAGCAGAGTTAACACCTACAATGAGCAGTTCTTC
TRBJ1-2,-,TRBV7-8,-,CASSLRYGAGYGYTF,TGTGCCAGCAGCTTACGATATGGGGCTGGTTATGGCTACACCTTC
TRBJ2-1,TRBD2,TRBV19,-,CASSIDLAGGHKEEFF,TGTGCCAGTAGTATAGACCTAGCGGGGGGCCACAAGGAGGAGTTCTTC
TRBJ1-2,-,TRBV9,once,CASSSDSRLGYTF,TGTGCCAGCAGCTCGGACAGCCGTTTGGGCTACACCTTC
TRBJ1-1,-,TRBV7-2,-,CASSLLSRWAFF,TGTGCCAGCAGCTTACTCTCGAGGTGGGCTTTCTTT
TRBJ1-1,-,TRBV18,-,CASSPDRRAYGNTEAFF,TGTGCCAGCTCACCGGATCGGAGGGCGTACGGAAACACTGAAGCTTTCTTT
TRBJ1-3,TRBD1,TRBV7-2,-,CASSLVGGSSGNTIYF,TGTGCCAGCAGCTTAGTAGGGGGCAGCTCTGGAAACACCATATATTTT